The 23 T cell receptor beta chains below were found in one sample sequenced in a study of cytomegalovirus exposure and HLA in healthy donors. Researchers ran the PCR with 60 Vbeta and 13 Jbeta primers. TCRdb's copy holds only in-frame clones and misses some; the assay was immunoSEQ multiplex PCR. The table has over 95,000 clones, about 70% seen once. Input material: PBMCs. The source of these receptors is a human donor in good health.

J is TRBJ2-5 and V is TRBV4-3; D perhaps matches TRBD2 (5 bases). Per the germline V gene, CDR1 is LGHNA and CDR2 is YSLEER. Trimming removed 1 base at V and 10 bases at J, with 16 bases between. CDR3 size: 14 residues. CDR3 DNA sequence: TGCGCCAGCAGCCAAGGTTGGCCGCCGAGGGACCAGTACTTC. As protein: CASSQGWPPRDQYF.

The CDR3 DNA reads TGTGCCAGCGGCCGGGACAGGAGATGTGAAGCTTTCTTT. The encoded protein is CASGRDRRCEAFF. The chain uses TRBV2 and TRBJ1-1; 8 positions agree with TRBD1. The V gene's germline CDR1 is SNHLY and CDR2 FYNNEI. CDR3 length: 13 residues. After removal of 8 bases from V and 7 bases from J, the junction contained 9 bases not matched to a gene.

The chain is built from TRBV5-1 and TRBJ1-5, with D perhaps TRBD1 (5 bases). The V gene's germline CDR1 is SGHRS and CDR2 YFSETQ. This CDR3 is 15 amino acids long. Trimming pared 4 bases from V and 7 bases from J, leaving 18 bases between. CDR3 sequence reads: CASSRSGGEEQPQHF. The CDR3 nucleotides are TGCGCCAGCAGCCGTTCGGGGGGGGAGGAACAGCCCCAGCATTTT.

The CDR3 loop reads CAWSVARRYGYTF. CDR3 coding DNA: TGTGCCTGGAGTGTAGCCAGGAGGTATGGCTACACCTTC. The chain carries TRBV30 and TRBJ1-2; no firm D call. V was trimmed by 0 bases and J by 5 bases, leaving 10 bases between them. Germline-derived CDR1 and CDR2 are GTSNPN and SVGIG (reference sequence). This CDR3 region has 13 residues.

The gene calls are TRBV5-4 and TRBJ1-2; 10 bases line up with TRBD1. Germline V CDR1 and CDR2: SGHNT, YYREEE (reference sequence). V lost 4 bases to trimming and J lost 6 bases; unmatched junction nucleotides: 3. There are 13 residues in the CDR3. CDR3 region: CASSDRGLNGYTF. CDR3 bases: TGTGCCAGCAGCGACAGGGGGCTTAATGGCTACACCTTC.

V usage is TRBV6-5 and J usage is TRBJ2-1; 9 bases line up with TRBD1. The CDR3 is made up of 15 amino acids. Unmatched junction bases numbered 8, after V lost 5 bases and J lost 6 bases. Germline V gene lookup returns CDR1 MNHEY and CDR2 SVGAGI. Here the CDR3 reads CASSPGTGKFNEQFF. CDR3 nucleotides: TGTGCCAGCAGTCCCGGGACAGGGAAATTCAATGAGCAGTTCTTC.

The chain employs TRBV7-2 and TRBJ1-6, with a weak D call TRBD1 (5 bases). CDR1 and CDR2 from the germline V gene are SGHTA and FQGNSA. The CDR3 is 12 residues long. V was cut by 2 bases and J by 19 bases, with 15 bases left in between. In DNA form, the CDR3 reads TGTGCCAGCAGCTTAAAACCGGGACTGCTGCACTTT. Encoded protein: CASSLKPGLLHF.

The chain has TRBV6-5 and TRBJ2-2; the D gene is possibly TRBD2 (6 bases). The germline V gene has CDR1 MNHEY and CDR2 SVGAGI. The CDR3 is 15 residues long. V was trimmed by 6 bases and J by 2 bases, leaving 13 bases between them. The CDR3 nucleotides read TGTGCCAGCAGCTACCTAGCGAAAAACACCGGGGAGCTGTTTTTT. It translates to CASSYLAKNTGELFF.

The V call is TRBV19, the J call TRBJ2-7, with D possibly matching TRBD1 (6 bases). The germline V gene encodes CDR1 LNHDA and CDR2 SQIVND (reference sequence). With 4 bases removed from V and 2 bases from J, the gap between germline ends came to 9 bases. The CDR3 extends over 13 amino acids. DNA of the CDR3: TGTGCCAGTAGTAAGGGGGTTACCTACGAGCAGTACTTC. This gives the protein CASSKGVTYEQYF.

The V call is TRBV30, the J call TRBJ1-5; D is possibly TRBD1 (6 bases). V was cut by 5 bases and J by 0 bases, with 14 bases left in between. This CDR3 has 15 residues. Germline V gene sequence: CDR1 GTSNPN, CDR2 SVGIG (reference sequence). The chain's CDR3 is CAWGGAAFSNQPQHF. For the CDR3, the DNA is TGTGCCTGGGGGGGGGCCGCTTTTAGCAATCAGCCCCAGCATTTT.

The chain combines TRBV7-9 with TRBJ2-7; D is possibly TRBD2 (6 bases). This CDR3 has 15 amino acids. Germline V gene data show CDR1 as SEHNR and CDR2 as FQNEAQ (reference sequence). The germline V and J ends were trimmed by 2 bases and 5 bases, with 16 bases remaining between them. Here the CDR3 reads CASSLSHSGVHEQYF. Here the CDR3 DNA reads TGTGCCAGCAGCTTATCTCACTCGGGAGTCCACGAGCAGTACTTC.

The CDR3 loop is CASSPPGRSGANVLTF. In nucleotides, the CDR3 is TGTGCCAGCAGTCCCCCGGGTCGCTCTGGGGCCAACGTCCTGACTTTC. The rearrangement links TRBV28 to TRBJ2-6; D is undetermined. CDR1 is MDHEN and CDR2 is SYDVKM in the germline V gene. V was shortened by 5 bases and J by 0 bases, with 11 bases between the two germline ends. The CDR3 covers 16 residues.

This clone was detected only a few times. The chain links TRBV19 to TRBJ1-2, with D possibly being TRBD1 (6 bases). Trimming removed 5 bases at V and 2 bases at J, with 15 bases between. This CDR3 comprises 15 residues. Germline lookup yields CDR1 LNHDA and CDR2 SQIVND (reference sequence). The CDR3 DNA reads TGTGCCAGTAGTGTTCGGCGGACAGCAAACTATGGCTACACCTTC. Its translation: CASSVRRTANYGYTF.

V is TRBV6-6 and J is TRBJ2-5, with D perhaps TRBD2 (6 bases). Per germline, CDR1 MNHNY and CDR2 SVGAGI (reference sequence). The CDR3 consists of 15 residues. Trimming removed 0 bases from V and 0 bases from J, with 8 bases in between. CDR3 DNA: TGTGCCAGCAGTTACTCTACTAGCAACCAAGAGACCCAGTACTTC. This gives the protein CASSYSTSNQETQYF.

In this sample, this clone turned up once. The V call is TRBV4-2, the J call TRBJ2-7; 9 bases fit TRBD2. Trimming at V came to 0 bases and at J to 4 bases, leaving 19 bases not matched to a gene. Germline CDR1 LGHNA, CDR2 YNFKEQ. The CDR3 spans 20 residues. The CDR3 region is CASSQDVWLAGNPDHYEQYF. CDR3 nucleotides: TGTGCCAGCAGCCAAGATGTGTGGCTAGCGGGGAATCCGGACCATTACGAGCAGTACTTC.

V gene TRBV28 combines with J gene TRBJ2-3; TRBD2 aligns across 11 bases. Germline CDR1 is MDHEN and CDR2 is SYDVKM. V lost 5 bases, J lost 5 bases, and 6 bases stayed unmatched. The CDR3 extends over 15 amino acids. The CDR3 DNA sequence: TGTGCCAGCAGTAGTGTAGCGGGAGGGAAAGATACGCAGTATTTT. It is translated as CASSSVAGGKDTQYF.

The J gene is TRBJ2-1, the V gene TRBV7-2; TRBD2 matches at 7 bases. Germline values: CDR1 SGHTA, CDR2 FQGNSA. This CDR3 region has 15 residues. J lost 5 bases, V lost 1 base, and 5 bases had no gene match. The CDR3 bases are TGTGCCAGCAGCTTAGGCGGGAGCGGACACAATGAGCAGTTCTTC. It encodes CASSLGGSGHNEQFF.

V gene TRBV7-8 combines with J gene TRBJ1-1; 8 bases align to TRBD1. The V gene end was trimmed by 5 bases and the J gene end by 5 bases; junction bases not matched to a gene: 10. This CDR3 region has 15 residues. Germline CDR1 reads SGHVS; CDR2 reads FQNEAQ. The CDR3 spells CASSGVQGARTEAFF. As DNA, the CDR3 is TGTGCCAGCAGCGGAGTTCAGGGGGCGAGGACTGAAGCTTTCTTT.

The chain recombines TRBV30 with TRBJ1-5; D is uncertain. Trimming pared 2 bases from V and 1 base from J, leaving 6 bases between. CDR1 and CDR2 (germline): GTSNPN, SVGIG (reference sequence). This CDR3 has 13 amino acids. The CDR3 loop is CAWSTVSNQPQHF. CDR3 sequence (DNA): TGTGCCTGGAGTACAGTGAGCAATCAGCCCCAGCATTTT.

The genes are TRBV5-8 and TRBJ1-5, with TRBD1 identical over 8 bases. Looked up from germline, CDR1 is SGHTS and CDR2 is YDEGEE. The CDR3 loop spans 16 amino acids. The V gene end was trimmed by 2 bases and the J gene end by 4 bases; junction bases not matched to a gene: 8. Written as DNA, the CDR3 is TGTGCCAGCAGCTTTTACAGGGGGATCGGGAATCAGCCCCAGCATTTT. Protein: CASSFYRGIGNQPQHF. Together with reference TRBV5-8 and TRBJ1-5, the CDR3 gives the full variable domain: EAGVTQSPTHLIKTRGQQATLRCSPISGHTSVYWYQQALGLGLQFLLWYDEGEERNRGNFPPRFSGRQFPNYSSELNVNALELEDSALYLCASSFYRGIGNQPQHFGDGTRLSIL.

The chain recombines TRBV28 with TRBJ1-1; maybe TRBD1 (5 bases). Germline loops: CDR1 MDHEN, CDR2 SYDVKM. V lost 7 bases to trimming and J lost 5 bases, with 17 bases between them. The CDR3 totals 14 residues. CDR3 sequence (DNA): TGTGCCAGCACCCTGACGACAGTTGGTACTGAAGCTTTCTTT. Amino acid sequence: CASTLTTVGTEAFF.

This sequence joins TRBV19 and TRBJ2-3; 7 positions match TRBD2. Germline values: CDR1 LNHDA, CDR2 SQIVND (reference sequence). The CDR3 covers 14 residues. V lost 5 bases, J lost 2 bases, and 4 bases stayed unmatched. The CDR3 coding sequence is TGTGCCAGTAGTGCCGGGACTAACACAGATACGCAGTATTTT. This translates into CASSAGTNTDTQYF.

The chain is built from TRBV19 and TRBJ1-4, with 7 bases identical to TRBD1. The germline V gene has CDR1 LNHDA and CDR2 SQIVND (reference sequence). The CDR3 runs to 15 residues. J lost 8 bases, V lost 5 bases, and 11 bases had no gene match. CDR3 protein: CASSGTGAGDEKLFF. The CDR3 coding sequence is TGTGCCAGTAGTGGTACAGGGGCAGGCGACGAAAAACTGTTTTTT.